Given below is one T cell receptor beta chain in context. This sample is part of a study of CD8 T cells in Susac syndrome. CDR1 is LGHDT, CDR2 YNNKEL, per germline (reference sequence). V was pared by 7 bases and J by 7 bases, with 16 bases between. This CDR3 has 13 residues. Roughly 0.45 to 1 ug RNA was reverse transcribed with random hexamers. MiXCR, run by TCRdb on the immunoSEQ multiplex PCR reads, gives a single entry per CDR3 protein. The sample holds 250,000 to 300,000 distinct CDR3 sequences, 89% seen once. The genes are TRBV3-1 and TRBJ1-2, with D possibly being TRBD1 (6 bases). The sequence came from a human donor with multiple sclerosis. What was sequenced was CD8+ T cells from PBMCs. The chain's CDR3 is CASTLGATGGYTF. For the CDR3, the DNA is TGTGCCAGCACCCTGGGGGCGACTGGTGGCTACACCTTC.